A single sample gave rise to the 30 T cell receptor beta chains below, sequenced in a study of blood T cell repertoires in COVID-19. Repertoires were generated with immunoSEQ multiplex PCR, while TCRdb's copy carries only in-frame clones and drops some. The profile shows about 140,000 clones, roughly 84% of them singletons. Sequencing used peripheral blood. These TCRs come from a human donor in a cohort sampled during active COVID-19.

The gene calls are TRBV2 and TRBJ2-1; 8 bases match TRBD2. The CDR3 has 14 residues. J gave up 7 bases and V 7 bases, and 9 bases lay outside the gene matches. Germline V gene lookup returns CDR1 SNHLY and CDR2 FYNNEI. The CDR3 sequence is CASTSGERGNEQFF. The CDR3 bases are TGTGCCAGCACCTCAGGAGAGCGGGGGAATGAGCAGTTCTTC.

The CDR3 bases are TGCGCCAGCAGCTTGGGGACAGGGGTCGCCCACGAGCAGTACTTC. Protein product: CASSLGTGVAHEQYF. This chain links TRBV5-1 with TRBJ2-7; 9 bases line up with TRBD1. The CDR3 covers 15 residues. After removal of 0 bases from V and 5 bases from J, the junction contained 6 bases not matched to a gene. Germline CDR1 and CDR2: SGHRS and YFSETQ.

This clone turned up a few times. This chain links TRBV19 with TRBJ2-6; no reliable D call. This CDR3 is 15 amino acids long. V lost 5 bases to trimming and J lost 2 bases, with 10 bases between them. Looked up from germline, CDR1 is LNHDA and CDR2 is SQIVND (reference sequence). CDR3 DNA: TGTGCCAGTAGTGAGTACCTGACTGGGGCCAACGTCCTGACTTTC. Amino acids: CASSEYLTGANVLTF.

The DNA of the CDR3 is TGTGCCAGCTCACCAAGCGTTCGCGGGGGACAAGAGACCCAGTACTTC. Its translation is CASSPSVRGGQETQYF. The chain employs TRBV18 and TRBJ2-5; 7 bases are a match to TRBD2. Germline V gene data show CDR1 as KGHSH and CDR2 as LQKENI. Trimming at V came to 2 bases and at J to 2 bases, leaving 8 bases not matched to a gene. The CDR3 runs 16 residues.

Notes on this clone: One junction end does not reproduce the germline sequence, and a read error may be involved. This rearrangement joins TRBV7-7 to TRBJ2-5; TRBD2 might be the D (7 bases). Germline V gene lookup returns CDR1 SSHAT and CDR2 FNYEAQ (reference sequence). The CDR3 has 13 residues. The CDR3 loop is CASSSGGGETQYF. As DNA, the CDR3 is TGTGCTAGCAGTTCGGGGGGCGGTGAGACCCAGTACTTC.

The chain carries TRBV5-4 and TRBJ2-7; the D gene is possibly TRBD2 (5 bases). Germline V lookup: CDR1 SGHNT, CDR2 YYREEE (reference sequence). Deletions cut 3 bases from V and 7 bases from J, with 17 bases between. This CDR3 has 14 amino acids. The CDR3, as DNA: TGTGCCAGCAGCTCCCAGGACGGACTTTGGGAGCAGTACTTC. Translating it yields CASSSQDGLWEQYF.

Here the CDR3 DNA reads TGTGCCAGTAGTATTATGACAGGAAGCTATGGCTACACCTTC. Its protein product is CASSIMTGSYGYTF. The chain carries TRBV19 and TRBJ1-2, with D perhaps matching TRBD1 (6 bases). The CDR3 extends over 14 amino acids. Germline V lookup: CDR1 LNHDA, CDR2 SQIVND (reference sequence). The germline V and J ends were trimmed by 3 bases and 4 bases, with 12 bases remaining between them.

V and J are TRBV27 and TRBJ2-5; 8 positions match TRBD1. The ends lost 4 bases at V and 5 bases at J; junction bases unmatched: 6. There are 14 residues in the CDR3. Germline-derived CDR1 and CDR2 are MNHEY and SMNVEV (reference sequence). CDR3 in DNA: TGTGCCAGCAGTTCGACAGGGGTAGGGGAGACCCAGTACTTC. Protein product: CASSSTGVGETQYF.

The V and J genes are TRBV24-1 and TRBJ1-4, with TRBD1 matching over 9 bases. Germline CDR1 KGHDR, CDR2 SFDVKD. The CDR3 is made up of 15 amino acids. The V and J ends lost 3 bases and 4 bases, in that order; junction bases with no gene match: 2. CDR3 nucleotides: TGTGCCACCAGTGATCCGGGACAGGGTAATGAAAAACTGTTTTTT. Translated: CATSDPGQGNEKLFF.

V and J are TRBV20-1 and TRBJ1-3; 8 nucleotides align to TRBD1. Germline V gene lookup returns CDR1 DFQATT and CDR2 SNEGSKA (reference sequence). This CDR3 has 16 residues. The junction had 7 bases not matched to a gene; V was cut back by 3 bases and J by 0 bases. The CDR3 DNA reads TGCAGTGCTAGTTCTACCGGGACAGGCTCTGGAAACACCATATATTTT. This encodes CSASSTGTGSGNTIYF.

The chain employs TRBV7-3 and TRBJ1-6, with D tentatively TRBD1 (6 bases). Germline V gene lookup returns CDR1 SGHTA and CDR2 FQGTGA. There are 14 residues in the CDR3. V was cut by 3 bases and J by 4 bases, with 7 bases left in between. Here the CDR3 reads CASSFGQYNSPLHF. CDR3 bases: TGTGCCAGCAGCTTCGGACAGTATAATTCACCCCTCCACTTT.

This chain links TRBV18 with TRBJ2-7, with D possibly matching TRBD1 (6 bases). V shed 6 bases and J shed 3 bases, with 18 bases lying between them. Germline lookup yields CDR1 KGHSH and CDR2 LQKENI. The CDR3 loop spans 15 amino acids. The CDR3 sequence: CASSQAGQSGYEQYF. The CDR3 DNA is TGTGCCAGCTCTCAAGCCGGACAGTCAGGCTACGAGCAGTACTTC.

This clone was seen a few times. The V call is TRBV1, the J call TRBJ1-2; TRBD1, the table's D call, lacks a check against the DNA. TRBV1 is classified as a pseudogene. CDR3 length: 18 amino acids. CDR3 region: CTSSQSGTGAPGCEGYTF. CDR3 nucleotides: TGCACCAGCAGCCAATCCGGGACAGGGGCCCCCGGTTGTGAGGGCTACACCTTC.

The gene calls are TRBV13 and TRBJ1-1; 9 nucleotides align to TRBD1. CDR1 and CDR2 (germline): PRHDT, FYEKMQ (reference sequence). This CDR3 spans 16 amino acids. Trimming removed 4 bases from V and 4 bases from J; junction bases left unmatched: 10. CDR3 amino acids: CASSSSRDRVGTEAFF. The CDR3 DNA is TGTGCCAGCAGCTCCTCCCGGGACAGGGTTGGCACTGAAGCTTTCTTT.

V is TRBV19 and J is TRBJ2-1; TRBD1 matches at 8 bases. Germline V lookup: CDR1 LNHDA, CDR2 SQIVND (reference sequence). The V segment lost 4 bases and the J segment 0 bases; nucleotides outside the gene matches: 8. The CDR3 length is 17 residues. CDR3 amino acids: CASSTTGGLSSYNEQFF. The CDR3 region has the DNA TGTGCCAGTAGTACTACAGGGGGACTGAGCTCCTACAATGAGCAGTTCTTC. The full variable domain, rest sourced from reference TRBV19 and TRBJ2-1, is DGGITQSPKYLFRKEGQNVTLSCEQNLNHDAMYWYRQDPGQGLRLIYYSQIVNDFQKGDIAEGYSVSREKKESFPLTVTSAQKNPTAFYLCASSTTGGLSSYNEQFFGPGTRLTVL.

The rearrangement links TRBV11-3 to TRBJ2-7; a possible D gene is TRBD1 (6 bases). Germline CDR1 reads SGHNT; CDR2 reads YENEEA. Trimming took 1 base from V and 5 from J, leaving 9 bases between them. This CDR3 is built from 13 residues. CDR3 protein: CASSLAGGNEQYF. Here the CDR3 DNA reads TGTGCCAGCAGCTTAGCTGGGGGCAACGAGCAGTACTTC.

The chain couples TRBV2 to TRBJ1-1; D possibly corresponds to TRBD1 (6 bases). V was pared by 5 bases and J by 7 bases, with 11 bases between. The CDR3 length is 12 residues. Germline CDR1 and CDR2: SNHLY and FYNNEI. The CDR3 DNA sequence: TGTGCCAGCAGTTCGGACAGCCTTGAAGCTTTCTTT. Its protein product is CASSSDSLEAFF.

A single count supports this clone. The chain carries TRBV12-3 or TRBV12-4 and TRBJ2-7, with TRBD1 as a possible D gene (6 bases). The V and J ends lost 2 bases and 6 bases respectively, with 11 bases between them. The CDR3 is 13 residues long. CDR3 amino acids: CASSLLDRAEQYF. The CDR3 nucleotides read TGTGCCAGCAGTTTATTGGACAGAGCCGAGCAGTACTTC.

This clone occurred once. The CDR3 nucleotides read TGTGCCAGCAGTTTAGTACGGTACAATGAGCAGTTCTTC. Amino acid sequence: CASSLVRYNEQFF. J is TRBJ2-1 and V is TRBV12-3 or TRBV12-4, with no clear D. The CDR3 loop spans 13 amino acids. Trimming stripped 1 base from V and 4 bases from J, with 5 bases between.

The chain joins TRBV7-8 to TRBJ2-3; 7 bases match TRBD1. Germline values: CDR1 SGHVS, CDR2 FQNEAQ. V trimming: 5 bases; J trimming: 1 base; junction bases outside the gene matches: 9. The CDR3 consists of 16 residues. The DNA of the CDR3 is TGTGCCAGCAGCGGGCAAACAGGGGAACGCACAGATACGCAGTATTTT. Encoded protein: CASSGQTGERTDTQYF.

The chain links TRBV5-4 to TRBJ2-2; the match to TRBD1 covers 11 bases. Trimming cost V 4 bases and J 7 bases; bases outside gene matches: 6. The CDR3 loop spans 15 amino acids. Germline CDR1 and CDR2: SGHNT and YYREEE (reference sequence). CDR3 region: CASSPGQGGGGELFF. In nucleotides, the CDR3 is TGTGCCAGCAGCCCGGGACAGGGGGGCGGCGGGGAGCTGTTTTTT.

This rearrangement joins TRBV5-4 to TRBJ1-5; D may be TRBD1 (5 bases). The CDR3 consists of 15 residues. CDR1 and CDR2 (germline): SGHNT, YYREEE (reference sequence). Trimming left V 4 bases short and J 4 bases short, with 15 bases between. The CDR3 loop reads CASSPGQGGNQPQHF. The CDR3 nucleotides read TGTGCCAGCAGCCCCGGCCAGGGAGGGAATCAGCCCCAGCATTTT. The full variable domain, rest sourced from reference TRBV5-4 and TRBJ1-5, is ETGVTQSPTHLIKTRGQQVTLRCSSQSGHNTVSWYQQALGQGPQFIFQYYREEENGRGNFPPRFSGLQFPNYSSELNVNALELDDSALYLCASSPGQGGNQPQHFGDGTRLSIL.

This rearrangement joins TRBV6-2 or TRBV6-3 to TRBJ1-1; 7 bases align to TRBD1. Germline assignment: CDR1 MNHEY and CDR2 SVGEGT. V lost 4 bases, J lost 0 bases, and 8 bases stayed unmatched. The CDR3 sequence is 16 residues long. CDR3: CASSSGQVGLNTEAFF. As DNA, the CDR3 is TGTGCCAGCAGTTCCGGACAGGTTGGGCTGAACACTGAAGCTTTCTTT.

This chain connects TRBV5-1 to TRBJ1-1; 9 bases are shared with TRBD1. In germline, CDR1 is SGHRS, CDR2 YFSETQ. The CDR3 runs 18 residues. V lost 4 bases and J lost 2; bases outside the gene matches: 15. In DNA, the CDR3 is TGCGCCAGCAGCACTCGTCCGGGACAGGGTGTAGGCAACACTGAAGCTTTCTTT. Translation: CASSTRPGQGVGNTEAFF.

The CDR3 sequence is CASSLALAGRYNEQFF. CDR3 sequence (DNA): TGCGCCAGCAGCTTGGCGCTAGCGGGGCGCTACAATGAGCAGTTCTTC. This sequence joins TRBV5-1 and TRBJ2-1; 9 nucleotides match TRBD2. The CDR3 sequence is 16 residues long. V shed 0 bases and J 3 bases; nucleotides not matched to a gene: 4. Germline values: CDR1 SGHRS, CDR2 YFSETQ.

Notes on this clone: Sequence at one end of the junction differs from germline and may be a read error. The V and J genes are TRBV6-5 and TRBJ1-2; TRBD1 matches at 7 bases. Per germline, CDR1 MNHEY and CDR2 SVGAGI. The CDR3 consists of 16 residues. In DNA, the CDR3 is TGTGCCAGCAGCTACTCGCAATCAGGGGGACCCTATGGCTACACCTTC. It yields the protein CASSYSQSGGPYGYTF.

The sample holds a few counts of this clone. The V gene is TRBV3-1 (or the pseudogene TRBV3-2), the J gene TRBJ1-1; TRBD1 matches at 8 bases. V lost 4 bases to trimming and J lost 4 bases; unmatched junction nucleotides: 11. The CDR3 sequence is 16 residues long. Germline CDR1 LGHDT, CDR2 YNNKEL (reference sequence). As DNA, the CDR3 is TGTGCCAGCAGCCTGTACGCTACAGGGGGTGGCACTGAAGCTTTCTTT. As protein: CASSLYATGGGTEAFF.

V gene TRBV28 combines with J gene TRBJ2-5; tentative D call: TRBD1 (5 bases). CDR1 is MDHEN and CDR2 is SYDVKM in the germline V gene. The CDR3 length is 14 residues. V was cut by 8 bases and J by 0 bases, with 13 bases left in between. For the CDR3, the DNA is TGTGCCAGCCTGGGGCCTCCGTACCAAGAGACCCAGTACTTC. It is translated as CASLGPPYQETQYF.

The chain recombines TRBV3-1 (or the pseudogene TRBV3-2) with TRBJ1-5, with unresolved D. Between the trimmed V and J ends, which lost 2 bases and 6 bases, there was a span of 8 bases. The V gene's germline CDR1 is LGHDT and CDR2 YNNKEL (reference sequence). This CDR3 contains 13 residues. The CDR3, as DNA: TGTGCCAGCAGCCAATTAGGGAGTCAGCCCCAGCATTTT. Encoded protein: CASSQLGSQPQHF.

The chain combines TRBV5-1 with TRBJ1-4; a possible D gene is TRBD1 (6 bases). Germline values: CDR1 SGHRS, CDR2 YFSETQ. With 4 bases removed from V and 8 bases from J, the gap between germline ends came to 15 bases. The CDR3 has 14 amino acids. The CDR3 coding sequence is TGCGCCAGCAGCGCTGACAGGCGGAGCGAAAAACTGTTTTTT. It specifies CASSADRRSEKLFF.